One sample yielded the 2 T cell receptor beta chains listed below, sequenced in a study of T cells after yellow fever vaccination. TCRdb called the 5' RACE reads again in MiXCR, with one record for every CDR3 protein. The data hold fewer than 500,000 distinct CDR3 sequences, with roughly a sixth observed a single time. Specimen: PBMCs, collected before the yellow fever booster vaccination. These receptor sequences come from a man in his late teens or twenties who received the YFV17D yellow fever vaccine.

The chain recombines TRBV29-1 with TRBJ2-5, with a possible D match to TRBD1 (5 bases). V lost 3 bases and J 5 bases, leaving 13 bases between the germline ends. This CDR3 region has 13 residues. CDR1 and CDR2 (germline): SQVTM, ANQGSEA. The CDR3 DNA is TGCAGCGTTGAGGGCAGGGTAGGGGAGACCCAGTACTTC. Translating gives CSVEGRVGETQYF.

This chain links TRBV4-1 with TRBJ2-7, with 12 nucleotides matching TRBD2. V was pared by 3 bases and J by 7 bases, with 7 bases of the junction left unmatched. The CDR3 has 15 amino acids. Germline assignment: CDR1 MGHRA and CDR2 YSYEKL. DNA of the CDR3: TGCGCCAGCAGCCAGATCGCTAGCGGGGGGGAAGAGCAGTACTTC. This encodes CASSQIASGGEEQYF.